This T cell receptor beta chain was found in a study of shared clonotypes between healthy human individuals. Findings and limits, study-wide: Shared clonotypes across all four donors exceeded non-shared ones in generation probability. The study drew on few donors, limiting represented genetic and exposure-history diversity. In general, naive subsets displayed greater estimated richness than memory subsets did.

The V gene lost 7 bases and the J gene lost 6 bases, with 15 bases spanning the gap. Germline assignment: CDR1 MNHEY and CDR2 SVGAGI. CDR3 length: 14 amino acids. Comment on this clone: Its antigen remains unknown.

Produced via immunoSEQ multiplex PCR; TCRdb's table is partial and in-frame only. The sample contains 1.6 million or so clones, approximately 98.5% of which appear only once. Recent vaccinations or acute infections were absent in the healthy HIV-negative adult donors. V usage is TRBV6-5 and J usage is TRBJ2-2; D might be TRBD2 (7 bases). Specimen: naive CD4+ T cells sorted from blood. Sample subset: CD45RA+ positively selected. The receptor's source is a man aged 30-40 years in good health. This CDR3 is CASTWGGRPGELFF. CDR3 coding DNA: TGTGCCAGCACTTGGGGGGGGCGCCCCGGGGAGCTGTTTTTT.